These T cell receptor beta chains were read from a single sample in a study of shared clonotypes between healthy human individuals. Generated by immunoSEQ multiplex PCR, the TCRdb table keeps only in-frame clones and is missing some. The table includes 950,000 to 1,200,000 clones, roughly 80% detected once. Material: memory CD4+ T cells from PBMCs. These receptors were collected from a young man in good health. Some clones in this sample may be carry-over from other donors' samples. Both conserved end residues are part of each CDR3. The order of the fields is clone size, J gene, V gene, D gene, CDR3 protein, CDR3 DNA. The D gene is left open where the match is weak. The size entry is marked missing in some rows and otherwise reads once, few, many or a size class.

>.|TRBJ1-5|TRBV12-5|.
CASGWGGGRGVNQPQHF
TGTGCTAGTGGTTGGGGAGGGGGACGAGGGGTCAATCAGCCCCAGCATTTT
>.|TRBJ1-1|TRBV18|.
CASSPLGQKNTEAFF
TGTGCCAGCTCACCGCTCGGACAGAAGAACACTGAAGCTTTCTTT
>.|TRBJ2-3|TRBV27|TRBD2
CASSPVGLAGGTQYF
TGTGCCAGCAGCCCAGTAGGACTAGCGGGAGGTACGCAGTATTTT
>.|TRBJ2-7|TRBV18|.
CASSPASTFEQYF
TGTGCCAGCTCACCAGCTAGCACTTTTGAGCAGTACTTC
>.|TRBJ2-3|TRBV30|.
CAWREPGHSTDTQYF
TGTGCCTGGAGAGAGCCGGGACACAGCACAGATACGCAGTATTTT
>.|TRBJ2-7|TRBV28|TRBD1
CASTDRVGAYEQYF
TGTGCCAGCACCGACAGGGTGGGGGCCTACGAGCAGTACTTC
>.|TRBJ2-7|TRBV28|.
CASRGPMREQYF
TGTGCCAGCAGAGGCCCGATGAGGGAGCAGTACTTC
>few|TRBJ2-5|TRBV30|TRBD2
CAWSRPLGLAGGQETQYF
TGTGCCTGGAGTCGGCCTCTTGGACTAGCGGGAGGCCAAGAGACCCAGTACTTC
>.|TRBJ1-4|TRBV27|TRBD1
CASSRTGDVRTNEKLFF
TGTGCCAGCAGTCGCACAGGGGATGTTAGAACTAATGAAAAACTGTTTTTT
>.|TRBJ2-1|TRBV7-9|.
CASSLGRVNEQFF
TGTGCCAGCAGCCTTGGACGAGTTAATGAGCAGTTCTTC
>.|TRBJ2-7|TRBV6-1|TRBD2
CASGECSGSMYEQYF
TGTGCCAGCGGCGAGTGTAGCGGGAGTATGTACGAGCAGTACTTC
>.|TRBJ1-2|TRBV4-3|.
CASSQEPYQGTVYGYTF
TGCGCCAGCAGCCAAGAGCCATACCAGGGTACCGTCTATGGCTACACCTTC
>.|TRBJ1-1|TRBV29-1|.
CSTRRWNTEAFF
TGCAGCACGAGGCGATGGAACACTGAAGCTTTCTTT
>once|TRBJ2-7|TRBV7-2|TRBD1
CASSLDEGAQYF
TGTGCCAGCAGCTTAGACGAGGGGGCGCAGTACTTC
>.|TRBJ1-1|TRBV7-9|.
CASSSRPFSPNTEAFF
TGTGCCAGCAGCTCAAGACCATTTTCCCCGAACACTGAAGCTTTCTTT
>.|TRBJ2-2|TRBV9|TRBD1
CASSSRDRANTGELFF
TGTGCCAGCAGCTCGCGGGACAGGGCGAACACCGGGGAGCTGTTTTTT
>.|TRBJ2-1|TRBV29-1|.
CSVEGGEASYNEQFF
TGCAGCGTTGAGGGCGGGGAGGCCTCCTACAATGAGCAGTTCTTC
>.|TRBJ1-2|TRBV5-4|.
CASSFQQNSYGYTF
TGTGCCAGCAGCTTTCAACAGAACTCCTATGGCTACACCTTC
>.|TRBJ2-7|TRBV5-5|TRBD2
CASRASGGPAYEQYF
TGTGCCAGCAGGGCGAGCGGGGGACCTGCCTACGAGCAGTACTTC
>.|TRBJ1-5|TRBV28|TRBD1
CASSLSRGLQPQHF
TGTGCCAGCAGTTTATCAAGGGGGCTTCAGCCCCAGCATTTT
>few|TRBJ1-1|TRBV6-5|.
CASSRTGSTEAFF
TGTGCCAGCAGCCGAACGGGGAGCACTGAAGCTTTCTTT
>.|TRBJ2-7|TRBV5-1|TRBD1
CASSPRQGTGYEQYF
TGCGCCAGCAGCCCAAGACAGGGGACGGGTTACGAGCAGTACTTC
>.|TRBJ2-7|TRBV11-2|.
CASSNLRGSSYEQYF
TGTGCCAGCAGCAACCTCAGGGGTTCCTCCTACGAGCAGTACTTC
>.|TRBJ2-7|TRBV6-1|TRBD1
CASGRDRGFYEQYF
TGTGCCAGCGGACGGGACAGGGGATTCTACGAGCAGTACTTC
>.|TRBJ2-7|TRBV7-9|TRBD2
CASSLASAGEGYEQYF
TGTGCCAGCAGCTTAGCGTCTGCGGGAGAAGGATACGAGCAGTACTTC
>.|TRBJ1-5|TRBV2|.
CASTADGGYQPQHF
TGTGCCAGCACCGCCGACGGGGGATATCAGCCCCAGCATTTT
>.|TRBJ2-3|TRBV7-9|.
CASSLYTSTDTQYF
TGTGCCAGCAGCCTCTATACTAGCACAGATACGCAGTATTTT
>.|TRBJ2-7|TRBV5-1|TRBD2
CASSQSGTFYEQYF
TGCGCCAGCAGCCAAAGCGGGACCTTCTACGAGCAGTACTTC
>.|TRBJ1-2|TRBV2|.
CASSGDIYGYTF
TGTGCCAGCAGCGGGGACATTTATGGCTACACCTTC
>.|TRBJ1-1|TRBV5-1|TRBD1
CASSSGQGENTEAFF
TGCGCCAGCAGCTCGGGACAGGGGGAGAACACTGAAGCTTTCTTT
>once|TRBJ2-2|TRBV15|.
CATTGRSNTGELFF
TGTGCCACCACGGGGAGGTCGAACACCGGGGAGCTGTTTTTT
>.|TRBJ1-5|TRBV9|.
CASSVDPVQPQHF
TGTGCCAGCAGCGTAGACCCCGTCCAGCCCCAGCATTTT
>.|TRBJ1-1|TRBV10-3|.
CAISESTTVVNTEAFF
TGTGCCATCAGTGAGTCGACTACGGTGGTGAACACTGAAGCTTTCTTT
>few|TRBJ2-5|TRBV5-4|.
CASSGSGTQETQYF
TGTGCCAGCAGCGGGTCGGGTACACAAGAGACCCAGTACTTC
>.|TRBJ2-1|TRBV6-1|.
CASSEQIGTHKGHEQFF
TGTGCCAGCAGTGAACAGATCGGGACTCACAAAGGACATGAGCAGTTCTTC
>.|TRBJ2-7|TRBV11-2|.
CASSLVQGSYEQYF
TGTGCCAGCAGCTTAGTGCAGGGATCCTACGAGCAGTACTTC
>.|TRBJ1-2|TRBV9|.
CASGEKPGQPLYGYTF
TGTGCCAGCGGCGAAAAACCGGGACAACCTTTATATGGCTACACCTTC
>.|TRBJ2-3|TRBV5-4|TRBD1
CASSLGVKGQGVADTQYF
TGTGCCAGCAGCTTAGGCGTTAAGGGACAGGGAGTGGCAGATACGCAGTATTTT
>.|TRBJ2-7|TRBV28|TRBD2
CASSVQPGLAEAPSYEQYF
TGTGCCAGCAGTGTGCAACCGGGACTAGCGGAGGCACCCTCCTACGAGCAGTACTTC
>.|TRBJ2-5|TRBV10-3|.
CAISESQPISGGTQYF
TGTGCCATCAGTGAGTCGCAACCTATAAGTGGAGGGACCCAGTACTTC